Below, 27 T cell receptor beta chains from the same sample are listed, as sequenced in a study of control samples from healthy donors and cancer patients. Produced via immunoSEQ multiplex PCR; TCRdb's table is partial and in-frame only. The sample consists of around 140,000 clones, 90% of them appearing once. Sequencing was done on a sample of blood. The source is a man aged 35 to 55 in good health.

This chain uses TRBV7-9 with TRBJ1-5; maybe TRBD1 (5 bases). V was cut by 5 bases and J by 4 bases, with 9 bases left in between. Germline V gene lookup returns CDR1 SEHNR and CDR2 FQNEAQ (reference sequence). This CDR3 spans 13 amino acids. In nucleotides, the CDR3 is TGTGCCAGCAGCCGCGAGGGGAATCAGCCCCAGCATTTT. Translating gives CASSREGNQPQHF.

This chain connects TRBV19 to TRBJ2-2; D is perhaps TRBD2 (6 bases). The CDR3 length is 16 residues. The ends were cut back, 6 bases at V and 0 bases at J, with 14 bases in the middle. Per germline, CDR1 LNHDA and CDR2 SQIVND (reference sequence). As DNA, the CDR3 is TGTGCCAGTAGGGGGGGTGGAGGGGCGAACACCGGGGAGCTGTTTTTT. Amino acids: CASRGGGGANTGELFF.

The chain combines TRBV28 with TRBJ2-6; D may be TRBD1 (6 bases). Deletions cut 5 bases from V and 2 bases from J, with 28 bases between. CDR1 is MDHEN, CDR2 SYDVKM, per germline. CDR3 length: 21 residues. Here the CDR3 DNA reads TGTGCCAGCAGTCCCATCAACCCCGGGACAAAAAGGCCTGCTGGGGCCAACGTCCTGACTTTC. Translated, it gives CASSPINPGTKRPAGANVLTF.

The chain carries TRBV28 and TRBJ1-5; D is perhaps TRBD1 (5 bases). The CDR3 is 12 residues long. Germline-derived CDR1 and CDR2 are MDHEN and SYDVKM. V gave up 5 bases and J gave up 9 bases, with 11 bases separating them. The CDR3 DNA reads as TGTGCCAGCAGTGACCAGGGCCTGCCCCAGCATTTT. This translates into CASSDQGLPQHF.

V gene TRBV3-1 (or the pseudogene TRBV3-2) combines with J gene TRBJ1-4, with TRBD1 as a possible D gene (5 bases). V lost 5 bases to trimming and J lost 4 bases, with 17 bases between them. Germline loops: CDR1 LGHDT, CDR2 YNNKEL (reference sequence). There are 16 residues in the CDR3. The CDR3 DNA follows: TGTGCCAGCAGCTCGAAAGAGTTAGGGGTTAATGAAAAACTGTTTTTT. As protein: CASSSKELGVNEKLFF.

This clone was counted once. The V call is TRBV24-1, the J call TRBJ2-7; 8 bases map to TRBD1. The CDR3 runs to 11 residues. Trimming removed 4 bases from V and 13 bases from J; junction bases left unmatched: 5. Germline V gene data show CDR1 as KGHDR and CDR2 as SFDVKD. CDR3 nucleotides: TGTGCCACCAGTGAGGGGACAGGAAGATACTTC. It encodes CATSEGTGRYF.

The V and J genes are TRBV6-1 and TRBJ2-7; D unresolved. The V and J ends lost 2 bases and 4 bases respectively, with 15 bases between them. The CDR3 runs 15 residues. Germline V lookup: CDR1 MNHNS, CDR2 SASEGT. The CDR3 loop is CASSENIWGLYEQYF. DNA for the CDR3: TGTGCCAGCAGTGAAAATATTTGGGGATTGTACGAGCAGTACTTC.

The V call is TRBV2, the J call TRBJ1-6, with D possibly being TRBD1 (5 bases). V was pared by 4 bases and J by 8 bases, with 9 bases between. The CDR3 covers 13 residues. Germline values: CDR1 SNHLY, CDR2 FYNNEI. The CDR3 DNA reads TGTGCCAGCAGTGGACAGCGGGATTCACCCCTCCACTTT. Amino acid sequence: CASSGQRDSPLHF. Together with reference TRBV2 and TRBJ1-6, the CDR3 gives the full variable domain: EPEVTQTPSHQVTQMGQEVILRCVPISNHLYFYWYRQILGQKVEFLVSFYNNEISEKSEIFDDQFSVERPDGSNFTLKIRSTKLEDSAMYFCASSGQRDSPLHFGNGTRLTVT.

CDR3 nucleotide sequence: TGTGCCAGCAGCGCCCGGGGTTCTCAAGAGACCCAGTACTTC. Residues: CASSARGSQETQYF. The chain links TRBV7-9 to TRBJ2-5, with D possibly TRBD2 on 5 matching bases. Germline CDR1 and CDR2: SEHNR and FQNEAQ (reference sequence). This CDR3 has 14 residues. Trimming took off 5 bases at V and 2 bases at J, with 12 bases between the two ends. Based on the CDR3 plus reference TRBV7-9 and TRBJ2-5, the full variable domain is DTGVSQNPRHKITKRGQNVTFRCDPISEHNRLYWYRQTLGQGPEFLTYFQNEAQLEKSRLLSDRFSAERPKGSFSTLEIQRTEQGDSAMYLCASSARGSQETQYFGPGTRLLVL.

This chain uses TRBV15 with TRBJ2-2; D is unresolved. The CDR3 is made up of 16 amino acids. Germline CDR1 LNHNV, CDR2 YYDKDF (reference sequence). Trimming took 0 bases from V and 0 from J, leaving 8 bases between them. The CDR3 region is CATSRERSANTGELFF. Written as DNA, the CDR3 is TGTGCCACCAGCAGAGAGAGGTCGGCGAACACCGGGGAGCTGTTTTTT.

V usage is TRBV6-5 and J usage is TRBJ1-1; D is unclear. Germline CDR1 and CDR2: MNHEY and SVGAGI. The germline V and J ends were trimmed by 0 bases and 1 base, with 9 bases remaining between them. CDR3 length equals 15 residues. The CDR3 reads CASSYSSSRNTEAFF. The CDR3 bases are TGTGCCAGCAGTTACTCCTCATCACGGAACACTGAAGCTTTCTTT.

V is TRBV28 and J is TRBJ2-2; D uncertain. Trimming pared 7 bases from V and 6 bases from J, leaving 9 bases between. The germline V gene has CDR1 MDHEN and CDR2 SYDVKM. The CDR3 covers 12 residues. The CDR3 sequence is CASTRPAGELFF. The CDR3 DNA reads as TGTGCCAGCACCCGCCCCGCCGGGGAGCTGTTTTTT. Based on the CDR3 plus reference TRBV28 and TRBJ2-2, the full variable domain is DVKVTQSSRYLVKRTGEKVFLECVQDMDHENMFWYRQDPGLGLRLIYFSYDVKMKEKGDIPEGYSVSREKKERFSLILESASTNQTSMYLCASTRPAGELFFGEGSRLTVL.

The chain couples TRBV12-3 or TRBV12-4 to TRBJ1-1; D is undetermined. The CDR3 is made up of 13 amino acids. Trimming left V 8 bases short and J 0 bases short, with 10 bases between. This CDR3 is CASWARMNTEAFF. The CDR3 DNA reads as TGTGCCAGCTGGGCCAGGATGAACACTGAAGCTTTCTTT.

CDR3 sequence (DNA): TGTGCCAGCAGTTTCGTTGATTCACAAGAGCAGTACTTC. This translates into CASSFVDSQEQYF. V and J are TRBV12-3 or TRBV12-4 and TRBJ2-7; D remains unclear. This CDR3 comprises 13 residues. V shed 3 bases and J shed 7 bases, with 13 bases lying between them.

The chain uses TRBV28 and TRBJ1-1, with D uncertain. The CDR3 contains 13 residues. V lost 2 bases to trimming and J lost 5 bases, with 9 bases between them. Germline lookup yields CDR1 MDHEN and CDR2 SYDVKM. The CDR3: CASSLREWTEAFF. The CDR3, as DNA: TGTGCCAGCAGTTTAAGGGAGTGGACTGAAGCTTTCTTT.

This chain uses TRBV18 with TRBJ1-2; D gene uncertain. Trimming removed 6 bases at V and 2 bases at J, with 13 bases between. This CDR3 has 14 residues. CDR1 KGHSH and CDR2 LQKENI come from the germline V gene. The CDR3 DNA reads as TGTGCCAGCTCCGAGGTGGGCATCAACTATGGCTACACCTTC. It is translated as CASSEVGINYGYTF. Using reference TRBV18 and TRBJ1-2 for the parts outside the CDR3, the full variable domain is NAGVMQNPRHLVRRRGQEARLRCSPMKGHSHVYWYRQLPEEGLKFMVYLQKENIIDESGMPKERFSAEFPKEGPSILRIQQVVRGDSAAYFCASSEVGINYGYTFGSGTRLTVV.

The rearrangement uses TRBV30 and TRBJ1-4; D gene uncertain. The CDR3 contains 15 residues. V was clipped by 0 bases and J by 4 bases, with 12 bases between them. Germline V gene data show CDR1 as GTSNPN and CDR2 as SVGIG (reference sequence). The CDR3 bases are TGTGCCTGGAGTGTCGAACAGATCTATAATGAAAAACTGTTTTTT. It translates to CAWSVEQIYNEKLFF.

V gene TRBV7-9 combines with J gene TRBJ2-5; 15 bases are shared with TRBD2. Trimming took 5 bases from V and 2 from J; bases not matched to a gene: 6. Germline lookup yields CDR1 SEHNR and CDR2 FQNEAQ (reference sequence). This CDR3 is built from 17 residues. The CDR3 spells CASSHGLAGGRQETQYF. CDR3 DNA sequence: TGTGCCAGCAGCCACGGACTAGCGGGGGGGCGTCAAGAGACCCAGTACTTC. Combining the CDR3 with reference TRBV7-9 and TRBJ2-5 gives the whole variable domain DTGVSQNPRHKITKRGQNVTFRCDPISEHNRLYWYRQTLGQGPEFLTYFQNEAQLEKSRLLSDRFSAERPKGSFSTLEIQRTEQGDSAMYLCASSHGLAGGRQETQYFGPGTRLLVL.

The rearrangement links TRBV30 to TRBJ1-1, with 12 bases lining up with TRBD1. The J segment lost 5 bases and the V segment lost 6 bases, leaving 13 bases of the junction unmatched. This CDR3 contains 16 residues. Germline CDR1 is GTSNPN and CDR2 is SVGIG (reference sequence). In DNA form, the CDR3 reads TGTGCCTGTGACAGGGACAGGGGGCCGGGGAAAACTGAAGCTTTCTTT. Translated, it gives CACDRDRGPGKTEAFF.

The CDR3 reads CASSVATWRQGTGELFF. CDR3 coding DNA: TGTGCCAGCAGCGTAGCTACTTGGCGACAGGGAACCGGGGAGCTGTTTTTT. The rearrangement links TRBV9 to TRBJ2-2; TRBD1 aligns across 7 bases. Germline trimming cut 0 bases from V and 5 bases from J; bases unmatched to any gene: 10. CDR1 is SGDLS and CDR2 is YYNGEE in the germline V gene. CDR3 length: 17 residues. Full variable domain (remainder filled in from reference TRBV9 and TRBJ2-2): DSGVTQTPKHLITATGQRVTLRCSPRSGDLSVYWYQQSLDQGLQFLIQYYNGEERAKGNILERFSAQQFPDLHSELNLSSLELGDSALYFCASSVATWRQGTGELFFGEGSRLTVL.

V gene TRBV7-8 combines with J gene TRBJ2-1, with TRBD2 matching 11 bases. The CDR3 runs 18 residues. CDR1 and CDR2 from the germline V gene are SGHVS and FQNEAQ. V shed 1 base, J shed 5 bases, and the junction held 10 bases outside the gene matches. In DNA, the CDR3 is TGTGCCAGCAGCTTAGTAGTAGCGGGGGGGCTCAGGAACAATGAGCAGTTCTTC. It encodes CASSLVVAGGLRNNEQFF.

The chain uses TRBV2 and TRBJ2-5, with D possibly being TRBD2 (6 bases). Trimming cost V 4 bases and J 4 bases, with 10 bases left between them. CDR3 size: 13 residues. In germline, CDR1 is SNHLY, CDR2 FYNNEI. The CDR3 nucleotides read TGTGCCAGCAGTGGGAGGGGACGAGAGACCCAGTACTTC. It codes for CASSGRGRETQYF.

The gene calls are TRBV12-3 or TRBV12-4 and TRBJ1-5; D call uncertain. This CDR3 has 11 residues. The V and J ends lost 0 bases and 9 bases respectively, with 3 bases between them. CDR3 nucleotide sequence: TGTGCCAGCAGTTTAGCTGGGCCCCAGCATTTT. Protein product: CASSLAGPQHF.

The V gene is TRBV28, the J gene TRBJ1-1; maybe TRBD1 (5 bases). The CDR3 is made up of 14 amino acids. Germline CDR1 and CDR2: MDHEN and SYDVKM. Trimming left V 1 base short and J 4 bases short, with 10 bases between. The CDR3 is CASSLLAGSTEAFF. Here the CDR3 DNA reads TGTGCCAGCAGTTTATTGGCAGGGAGCACTGAAGCTTTCTTT.

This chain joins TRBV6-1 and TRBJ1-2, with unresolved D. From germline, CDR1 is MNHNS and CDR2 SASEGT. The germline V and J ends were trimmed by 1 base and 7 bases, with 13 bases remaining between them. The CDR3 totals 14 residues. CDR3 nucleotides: TGTGCCAGCAGTGAAGGCAGGTCAACGGGTGGCTACACCTTC. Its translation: CASSEGRSTGGYTF.

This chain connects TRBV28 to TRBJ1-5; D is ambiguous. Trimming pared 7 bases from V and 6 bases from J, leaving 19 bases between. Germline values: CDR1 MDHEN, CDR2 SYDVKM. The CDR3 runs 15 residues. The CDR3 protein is CASTKTLGSSQPQHF. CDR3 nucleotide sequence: TGTGCCAGCACCAAGACCCTGGGGTCCAGTCAGCCCCAGCATTTT.

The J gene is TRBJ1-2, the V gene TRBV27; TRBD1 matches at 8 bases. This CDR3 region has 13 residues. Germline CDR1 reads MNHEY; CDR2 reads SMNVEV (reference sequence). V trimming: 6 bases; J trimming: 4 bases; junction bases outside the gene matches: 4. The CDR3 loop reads CASSPGQGYGYTF. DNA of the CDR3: TGTGCCAGCAGCCCCGGACAGGGCTATGGCTACACCTTC.